Listed here are 30 T cell receptor beta chains from one sample, sequenced in a study of T cells expressing NK-cell markers (dated by TCRdb to about 2020). The library was built by means of 5' RACE. TCRdb lists the instrument as Illumina HiSeq 2000. The reads, reprocessed by TCRdb, yield one row per CDR3 protein sequence and no DNA. This sample's table contains about 440,000 distinct CDR3 sequences. The ten top clones hold 7.3% of the sample. Sequencing was done on a sample of blood T cells: a sorted CD56 or NKG2C T cell subset, CD4+ or CD8+ T cells, or bulk PBMC T cells (not recorded which). All receptors derive from a woman aged 18 to 75 in good health.

The chain employs TRBV20-1 and TRBJ1-1. There are 13 residues in the CDR3. Germline lookup yields CDR1 DFQATT and CDR2 SNEGSKA (reference sequence). The CDR3: CSASGSLNTEAFF.

V usage is TRBV7-9 and J usage is TRBJ2-3. This CDR3 is 13 amino acids long. Germline V gene sequence: CDR1 SEHNR, CDR2 FQNEAQ (reference sequence). CDR3 in amino acids: CASSLVPTDTQYF.

The genes are TRBV6-1 and TRBJ1-2; the TCRdb D gene call, TRBD1, has no DNA to confirm it. CDR1 and CDR2 (germline): MNHNS, SASEGT. CDR3 length: 15 residues. The CDR3 protein is CASSVNYRVNYGYTF.

The CDR3 is CASSLEAAGELFF. The genes are TRBV5-1 and TRBJ2-2. Germline CDR1 SGHRS, CDR2 YFSETQ. This CDR3 contains 13 residues.

The V call is TRBV12-3 or TRBV12-4, the J call TRBJ1-1; TCRdb returns TRBD1, unconfirmable since there is no DNA. The CDR3 totals 14 residues. CDR3 in amino acids: CASKRGGRNTEAFF.

The rearrangement links TRBV4-3 to TRBJ2-1. The germline CDR1 and CDR2 sequences are LGHNA and YSLEER. The CDR3 totals 16 residues. CDR3: CASSQDGVSSYNEQFF.

The chain couples TRBV3-1 to TRBJ2-1. From germline, CDR1 is LGHDT and CDR2 YNNKEL (reference sequence). This CDR3 comprises 12 residues. CDR3 sequence: CASSQGNNEQFF.

J is TRBJ2-1 and V is TRBV11-3. The CDR3 has 13 residues. CDR1 is SGHNT, CDR2 YENEEA, per germline. CDR3 loop: CASSLYHGDEQFF.

The rearrangement links TRBV20-1 to TRBJ2-3; TCRdb lists TRBD2, though no DNA is available to test this call. Germline CDR1 reads DFQATT; CDR2 reads SNEGSKA (reference sequence). The CDR3 has 16 amino acids. The CDR3 sequence is CSASGASGRSTDTQYF.

The gene calls are TRBV12-3 or TRBV12-4 and TRBJ2-3. The CDR3 has 12 amino acids. CDR3 protein: CASSPPTPTQYF.

The chain joins TRBV27 to TRBJ2-3; TCRdb lists TRBD1, though no DNA is available to test this call. The CDR3 consists of 15 residues. Germline CDR1 is MNHEY and CDR2 is SMNVEV (reference sequence). This chain's CDR3 is CASRSGQGMLDTQYF.

This chain uses TRBV12-3 or TRBV12-4 with TRBJ2-1; TCRdb indicates TRBD1, and absent DNA this call remains unverified. The CDR3 spans 12 residues. CDR3 loop: CASSFWGSEQFF.

The J gene is TRBJ1-1, the V gene TRBV29-1. Germline CDR1 SQVTM, CDR2 ANQGSEA. The CDR3 contains 14 residues. The CDR3: CSVEVFEGYTEAFF.

This chain links TRBV14 with TRBJ1-1; TCRdb gives TRBD1 as the D gene, but with no DNA this cannot be confirmed. Germline CDR1 reads SGHDN; CDR2 reads FVKESK. The CDR3 is 13 amino acids. CDR3 region: CASSYGASPEAFF.

V is TRBV12-3 or TRBV12-4 and J is TRBJ1-3; TCRdb calls TRBD1, which cannot be checked without DNA. The CDR3 sequence is 13 residues long. The CDR3 sequence is CASSLWQGDTIYF.

Here the CDR3 reads CASSPPAGINEQFF. V is TRBV7-8 and J is TRBJ2-1; no DNA is available, so the TRBD1 call from TCRdb remains unchecked. Germline V lookup: CDR1 SGHVS, CDR2 FQNEAQ. The CDR3 runs to 14 residues.

J is TRBJ2-3 and V is TRBV6-1; TCRdb reports TRBD2, a call that lacks DNA to check it against. Germline assignment: CDR1 MNHNS and CDR2 SASEGT. There are 16 residues in the CDR3. The CDR3 reads CASSKPGMGLGDTQYF.

This chain connects TRBV7-2 to TRBJ1-2; TCRdb's D gene call, TRBD1, goes unchecked for lack of DNA. The CDR3 loop spans 13 amino acids. Germline CDR1 reads SGHTA; CDR2 reads FQGNSA. CDR3 sequence reads: CASSSNRGYGYTF.

The V call is TRBV7-2, the J call TRBJ2-7. Germline values: CDR1 SGHTA, CDR2 FQGNSA. The CDR3 has 15 residues. CDR3 amino acids: CASSLVDNGPYEQYF.

The genes are TRBV5-1 and TRBJ2-7; TCRdb indicates TRBD1, and absent DNA this call remains unverified. Germline values: CDR1 SGHRS, CDR2 YFSETQ. The CDR3 is made up of 12 amino acids. This chain's CDR3 is CASSSMGGLQYF. Combining the CDR3 with reference TRBV5-1 and TRBJ2-7 gives the whole variable domain KAGVTQTPRYLIKTRGQQVTLSCSPISGHRSVSWYQQTPGQGLQFLFEYFSETQRNKGNFPGRFSGRQFSNSRSEMNVSTLELGDSALYLCASSSMGGLQYFGPGTRLTVT.

The gene calls are TRBV30 and TRBJ1-2. The CDR3 has 14 amino acids. Germline CDR1 is GTSNPN and CDR2 is SVGIG (reference sequence). CDR3 sequence: CAWSLGWEVDGYTF.

The genes are TRBV2 and TRBJ2-5; the D call of TRBD1 rests on TCRdb alone, since no DNA is present to check it. Germline loops: CDR1 SNHLY, CDR2 FYNNEI. CDR3 length: 13 amino acids. CDR3 protein: CASFDRAQETQYF.

The V gene is TRBV19, the J gene TRBJ2-1; as DNA is missing, the TRBD1 call by TCRdb cannot be tested. This CDR3 contains 16 residues. Germline values: CDR1 LNHDA, CDR2 SQIVND (reference sequence). CDR3 region: CASHPGGTAIYNEQFF. Complete variable domain (other parts from reference TRBV19 and TRBJ2-1): DGGITQSPKYLFRKEGQNVTLSCEQNLNHDAMYWYRQDPGQGLRLIYYSQIVNDFQKGDIAEGYSVSREKKESFPLTVTSAQKNPTAFYLCASHPGGTAIYNEQFFGPGTRLTVL.

The chain's CDR3 is CASSGAGSPLHF. This chain joins TRBV6-1 and TRBJ1-6; TCRdb reports TRBD1, a call that lacks DNA to check it against. Germline V gene lookup returns CDR1 MNHNS and CDR2 SASEGT. This CDR3 has 12 residues.

This rearrangement joins TRBV9 to TRBJ1-4; TCRdb's D call of TRBD1 is untestable without DNA. Germline CDR1 and CDR2: SGDLS and YYNGEE. This CDR3 is built from 17 residues. CDR3: CASSAGDRGRTNEKLFF.

The chain combines TRBV24-1 with TRBJ2-1; TCRdb's D call of TRBD2 is untestable without DNA. Germline assignment: CDR1 KGHDR and CDR2 SFDVKD. CDR3 length: 19 amino acids. CDR3 amino acids: CATSDHPPGLAGEYNEQFF.

The gene calls are TRBV5-1 and TRBJ2-7; TCRdb's D call of TRBD2 is untestable without DNA. This CDR3 has 15 residues. Germline CDR1 reads SGHRS; CDR2 reads YFSETQ. CDR3 in amino acids: CASSFRTSGSYEQYF.

CDR3 loop: CASSQDQRLAVTGELFF. This sequence joins TRBV4-1 and TRBJ2-2; no DNA is available, so the TRBD2 call from TCRdb remains unchecked. CDR1 is MGHRA, CDR2 YSYEKL, per germline. The CDR3 has 17 amino acids.

The V gene is TRBV6-5, the J gene TRBJ2-5. The CDR3 has 13 residues. The germline CDR1 and CDR2 sequences are MNHEY and SVGAGI. CDR3 in amino acids: CASDLQPRETQYF.

J is TRBJ1-5 and V is TRBV20-1; there is no DNA to check the TCRdb D call of TRBD1. Per germline, CDR1 DFQATT and CDR2 SNEGSKA (reference sequence). This CDR3 has 15 amino acids. The chain's CDR3 is CSANEWTGRNQPQHF.